This is a list of T cell receptor beta chains from one sample in a study of T-cell reconstitution after alpha-beta-depleted transplantation in children. TCRdb ran MiXCR on the PCR reads and lists one entry per CDR3 protein. The sample has 600,000 to 700,000 distinct CDR3 sequences; roughly 13% are singletons. The material sequenced was PBMCs, taken before TCRalphabeta/CD19-depleted stem cell transplant. The source is a girl aged 2-10 years with congenital amegakaryocytic thrombocytopenia, due to receive a stem cell transplant. CDR3s leave out the opening cysteine and the closing phenylalanine or tryptophan. Each record gives: CDR3 protein, J gene, clone size, V gene. Clone size is not always given. Where it is, it says once, few, many or a class for expanded clones.

CDR3: ATLLHVGGRNFNEQF; J: TRBJ2-1; size: few; V: TRBV12-3/TRBV12-4
CDR3: ASGSGRSGVNTEAF; J: TRBJ1-1; size: few; V: TRBV5-1
CDR3: ASSLGLAAPDTQY; J: TRBJ2-3; size: few; V: TRBV5-1
CDR3: TSRRPTDTQY; J: TRBJ2-3; size: many; V: TRBV20-1
CDR3: SAEPGLAGANEQF; J: TRBJ2-1; size: once; V: TRBV20-1
CDR3: SARLPGLGNTEAF; J: TRBJ1-1; size: few; V: TRBV20-1
CDR3: ASSLGGPAKNIQY; J: TRBJ2-4; size: many; V: TRBV5-1
CDR3: ASSYQAGYDTQY; J: TRBJ2-3; size: many; V: TRBV6-5
CDR3: ASSLGPIGNQPQH; J: TRBJ1-5; size: many; V: TRBV7-2
CDR3: ASSKTDSGANVLT; J: TRBJ2-6; size: few; V: TRBV18
CDR3: ASSLALGPNNEQF; J: TRBJ2-1; size: -; V: TRBV5-1
CDR3: ASSLFRGTANTGELF; J: TRBJ2-2; size: -; V: TRBV27
CDR3: ASSFILGGRRRTDTQY; J: TRBJ2-3; size: few; V: TRBV28
CDR3: ASSLGTGTVDEQY; J: TRBJ2-7; size: few; V: TRBV5-5
CDR3: AWSPGGGELF; J: TRBJ2-2; size: few; V: TRBV30
CDR3: ASSSWLARVDEQY; J: TRBJ2-7; size: -; V: TRBV12-3/TRBV12-4
CDR3: ASRSKPEETGELF; J: TRBJ2-2; size: many; V: TRBV5-1
CDR3: SARKGGGSLWNTEAF; J: TRBJ1-1; size: few; V: TRBV20-1
CDR3: ASRSWRGTEAF; J: TRBJ1-1; size: -; V: TRBV27
CDR3: ASSPTTFTDTQY; J: TRBJ2-3; size: many; V: TRBV5-1
CDR3: ASSPTAGGYEQY; J: TRBJ2-7; size: few; V: TRBV7-9
CDR3: ASSHLVDSYEQY; J: TRBJ2-7; size: -; V: TRBV3-1
CDR3: SARGLAGGRDYNEQF; J: TRBJ2-1; size: many; V: TRBV20-1
CDR3: ASRNPGRSYEQY; J: TRBJ2-7; size: few; V: TRBV5-5
CDR3: ASSVRDRAEFLY; J: TRBJ1-3; size: many; V: TRBV7-9
CDR3: STSGRNTDTQY; J: TRBJ2-3; size: few; V: TRBV20-1
CDR3: ASSVVAGDHEQY; J: TRBJ2-7; size: -; V: TRBV9
CDR3: AWSPGQGFTPQH; J: TRBJ1-5; size: many; V: TRBV30
CDR3: ASSLEGVPLYEQY; J: TRBJ2-7; size: -; V: TRBV5-1
CDR3: SATGRYSYEQY; J: TRBJ2-7; size: many; V: TRBV20-1
CDR3: ASSATVTYEQY; J: TRBJ2-7; size: -; V: TRBV2
CDR3: ASRGPGTGSGYT; J: TRBJ1-2; size: few; V: TRBV5-1
CDR3: ASSQGASGTYNEQF; J: TRBJ2-1; size: -; V: TRBV4-2
CDR3: ASSGLAQETQY; J: TRBJ2-5; size: many; V: TRBV25-1
CDR3: SDIQGYEQY; J: TRBJ2-7; size: many; V: TRBV20-1